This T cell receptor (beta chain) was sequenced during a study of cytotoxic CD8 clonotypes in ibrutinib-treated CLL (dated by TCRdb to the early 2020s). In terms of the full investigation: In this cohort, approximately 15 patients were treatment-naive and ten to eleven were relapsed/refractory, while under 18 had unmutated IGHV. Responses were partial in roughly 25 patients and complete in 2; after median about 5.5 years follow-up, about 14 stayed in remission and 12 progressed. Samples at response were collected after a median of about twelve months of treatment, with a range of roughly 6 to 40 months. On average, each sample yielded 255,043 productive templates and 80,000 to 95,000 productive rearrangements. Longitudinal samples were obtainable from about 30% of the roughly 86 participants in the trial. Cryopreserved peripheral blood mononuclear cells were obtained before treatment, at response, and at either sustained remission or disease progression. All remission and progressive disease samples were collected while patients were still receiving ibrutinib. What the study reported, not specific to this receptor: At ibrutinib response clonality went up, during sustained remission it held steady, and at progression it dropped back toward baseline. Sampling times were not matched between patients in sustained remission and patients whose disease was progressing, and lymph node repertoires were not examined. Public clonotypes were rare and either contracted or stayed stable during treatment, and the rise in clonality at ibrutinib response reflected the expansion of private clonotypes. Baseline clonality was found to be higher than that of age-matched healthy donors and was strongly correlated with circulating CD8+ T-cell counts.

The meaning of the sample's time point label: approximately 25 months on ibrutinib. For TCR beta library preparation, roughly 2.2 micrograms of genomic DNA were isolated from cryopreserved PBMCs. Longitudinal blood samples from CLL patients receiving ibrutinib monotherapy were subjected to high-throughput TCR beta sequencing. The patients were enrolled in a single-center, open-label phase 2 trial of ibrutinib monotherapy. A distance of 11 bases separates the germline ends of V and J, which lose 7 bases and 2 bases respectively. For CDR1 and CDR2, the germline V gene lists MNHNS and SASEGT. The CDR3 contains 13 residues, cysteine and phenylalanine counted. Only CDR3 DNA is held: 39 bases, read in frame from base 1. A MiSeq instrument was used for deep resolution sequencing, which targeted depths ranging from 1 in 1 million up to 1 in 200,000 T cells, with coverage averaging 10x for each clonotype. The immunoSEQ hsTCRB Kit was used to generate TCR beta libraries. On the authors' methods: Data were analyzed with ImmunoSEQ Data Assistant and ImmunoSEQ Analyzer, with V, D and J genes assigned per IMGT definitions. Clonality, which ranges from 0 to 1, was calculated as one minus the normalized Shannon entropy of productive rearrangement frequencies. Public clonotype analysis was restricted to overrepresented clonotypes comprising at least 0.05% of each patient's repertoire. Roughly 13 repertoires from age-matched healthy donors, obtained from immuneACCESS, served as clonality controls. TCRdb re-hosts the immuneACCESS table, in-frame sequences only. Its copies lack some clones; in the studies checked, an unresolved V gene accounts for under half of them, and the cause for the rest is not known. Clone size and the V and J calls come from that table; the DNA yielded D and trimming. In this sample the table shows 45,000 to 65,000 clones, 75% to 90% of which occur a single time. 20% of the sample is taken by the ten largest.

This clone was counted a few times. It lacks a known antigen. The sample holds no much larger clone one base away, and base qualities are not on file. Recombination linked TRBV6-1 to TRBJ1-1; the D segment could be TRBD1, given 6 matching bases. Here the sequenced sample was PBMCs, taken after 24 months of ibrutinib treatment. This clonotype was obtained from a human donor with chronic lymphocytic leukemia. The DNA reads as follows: TGTGCCAGCAATCACAGGGCTAACACTGAAGCTTTCTTT. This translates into CASNHRANTEAFF.